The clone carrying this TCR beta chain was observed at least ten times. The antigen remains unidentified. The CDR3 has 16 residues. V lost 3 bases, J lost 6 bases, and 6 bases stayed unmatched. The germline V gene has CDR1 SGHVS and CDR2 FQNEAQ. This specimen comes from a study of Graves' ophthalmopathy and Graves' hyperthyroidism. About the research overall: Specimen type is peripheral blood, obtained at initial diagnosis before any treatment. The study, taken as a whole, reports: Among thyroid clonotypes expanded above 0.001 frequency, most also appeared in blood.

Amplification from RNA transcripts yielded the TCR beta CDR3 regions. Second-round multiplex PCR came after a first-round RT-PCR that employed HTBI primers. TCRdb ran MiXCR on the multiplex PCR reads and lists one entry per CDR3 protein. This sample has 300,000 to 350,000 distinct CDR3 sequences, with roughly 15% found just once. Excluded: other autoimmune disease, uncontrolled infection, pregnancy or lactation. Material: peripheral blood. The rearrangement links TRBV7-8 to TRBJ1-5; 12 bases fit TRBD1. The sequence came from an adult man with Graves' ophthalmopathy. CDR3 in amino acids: CASSLSGTGGRQPQHF. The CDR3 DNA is TGTGCCAGCAGCTTGTCCGGGACAGGGGGCCGTCAGCCCCAGCATTTT.